The present entry profiles one T cell receptor beta chain with its context. The sample belongs to a study of blood T cell repertoires in COVID-19. Looking at the study overall: The samples span acute and convalescent COVID-19 from the United States, Italy and Spain. Nucleic acid was either cDNA or gDNA, and it came from T cells, B-cell-depleted T cells, or PBMCs.

As originally analysed: For nucleated cells, counts were estimated from reference gene primer amplification. The assay was immunoSEQ multiplex PCR, and TCRdb's table has in-frame clones only and misses some. That table furnishes V, J and clone size, whereas the DNA furnished D and trimming. The sample consists of over 100,000 clones, 80% to 85% of them appearing once. Germline V gene sequence: CDR1 DFQATT, CDR2 SNEGSKA (reference sequence). There are 11 residues in the CDR3. Trimming left V 6 bases short and J 5 bases short, with 10 bases between. The chain is built from TRBV20-1 and TRBJ1-2; maybe TRBD1 (6 bases). Sequencing used peripheral blood. The TCR comes from a woman in her 70s with acute or convalescent COVID-19. The CDR3 DNA sequence: TGCAGTGCCACACAGGGATATGGCTACACCTTC. Its translation: CSATQGYGYTF.